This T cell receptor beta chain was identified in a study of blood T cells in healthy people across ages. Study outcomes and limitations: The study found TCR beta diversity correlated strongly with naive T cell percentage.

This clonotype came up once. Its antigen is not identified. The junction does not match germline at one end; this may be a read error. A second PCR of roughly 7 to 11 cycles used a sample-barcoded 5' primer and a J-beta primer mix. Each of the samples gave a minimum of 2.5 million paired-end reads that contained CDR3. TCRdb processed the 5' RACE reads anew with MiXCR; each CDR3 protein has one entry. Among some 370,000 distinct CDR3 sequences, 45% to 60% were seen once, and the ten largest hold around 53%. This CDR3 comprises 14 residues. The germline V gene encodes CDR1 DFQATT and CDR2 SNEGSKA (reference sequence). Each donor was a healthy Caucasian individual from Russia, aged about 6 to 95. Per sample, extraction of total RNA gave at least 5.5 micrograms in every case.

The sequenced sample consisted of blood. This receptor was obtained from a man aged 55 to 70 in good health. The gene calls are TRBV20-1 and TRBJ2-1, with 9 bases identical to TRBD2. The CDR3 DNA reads TGCAGTGTTGCCGGGACTAGCTACTACAATGAGCTGTTCTTC. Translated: CSVAGTSYYNELFF.